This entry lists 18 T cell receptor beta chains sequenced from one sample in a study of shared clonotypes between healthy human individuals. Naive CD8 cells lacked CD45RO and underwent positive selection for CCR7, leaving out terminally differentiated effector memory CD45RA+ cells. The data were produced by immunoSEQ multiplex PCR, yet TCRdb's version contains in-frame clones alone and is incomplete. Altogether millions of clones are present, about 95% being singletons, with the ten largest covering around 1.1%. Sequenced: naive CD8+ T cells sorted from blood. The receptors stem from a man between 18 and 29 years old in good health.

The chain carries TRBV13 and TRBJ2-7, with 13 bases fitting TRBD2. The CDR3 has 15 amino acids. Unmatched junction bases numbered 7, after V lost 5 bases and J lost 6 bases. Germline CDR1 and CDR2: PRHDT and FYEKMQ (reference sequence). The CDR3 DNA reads TGTGCCAGCAGCATTCGGACTAGCGGGAGACCCGAGCAGTACTTC. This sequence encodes CASSIRTSGRPEQYF. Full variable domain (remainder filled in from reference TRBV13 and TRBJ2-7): AAGVIQSPRHLIKEKRETATLKCYPIPRHDTVYWYQQGPGQDPQFLISFYEKMQSDKGSIPDRFSAQQFSDYHSELNMSSLELGDSALYFCASSIRTSGRPEQYFGPGTRLTVT.

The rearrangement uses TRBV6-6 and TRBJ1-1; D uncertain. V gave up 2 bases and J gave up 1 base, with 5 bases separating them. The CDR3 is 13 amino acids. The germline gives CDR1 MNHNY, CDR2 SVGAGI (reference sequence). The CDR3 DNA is TGTGCCAGCAGTTACCCAGAGAACACTGAAGCTTTCTTT. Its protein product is CASSYPENTEAFF.

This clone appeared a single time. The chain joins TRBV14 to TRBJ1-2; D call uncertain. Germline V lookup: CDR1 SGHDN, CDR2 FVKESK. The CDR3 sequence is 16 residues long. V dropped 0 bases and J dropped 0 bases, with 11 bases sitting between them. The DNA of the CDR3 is TGTGCCAGCAGCCAAGATCTTAGCTTCTCTAACTATGGCTACACCTTC. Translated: CASSQDLSFSNYGYTF.

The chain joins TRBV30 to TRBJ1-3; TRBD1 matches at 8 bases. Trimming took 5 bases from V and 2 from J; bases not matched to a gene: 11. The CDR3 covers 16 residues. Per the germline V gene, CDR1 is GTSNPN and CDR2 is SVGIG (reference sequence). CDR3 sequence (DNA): TGTGCCTGGTCGGACAGGGCTAGGTGGACTGGAAACACCATATATTTT. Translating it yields CAWSDRARWTGNTIYF.

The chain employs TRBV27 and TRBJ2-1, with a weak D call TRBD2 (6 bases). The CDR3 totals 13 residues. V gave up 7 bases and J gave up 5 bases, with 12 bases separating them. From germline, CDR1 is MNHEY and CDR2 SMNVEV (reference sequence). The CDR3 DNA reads TGTGCCAGCACCGCGGGGTATAACAATGAGCAGTTCTTC. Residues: CASTAGYNNEQFF.

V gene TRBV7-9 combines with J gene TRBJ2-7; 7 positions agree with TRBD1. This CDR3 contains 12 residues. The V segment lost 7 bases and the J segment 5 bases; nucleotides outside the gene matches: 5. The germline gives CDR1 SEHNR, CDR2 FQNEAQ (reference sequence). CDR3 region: CASKVGTDEQYF. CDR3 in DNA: TGTGCCAGCAAGGTAGGGACAGACGAGCAGTACTTC.

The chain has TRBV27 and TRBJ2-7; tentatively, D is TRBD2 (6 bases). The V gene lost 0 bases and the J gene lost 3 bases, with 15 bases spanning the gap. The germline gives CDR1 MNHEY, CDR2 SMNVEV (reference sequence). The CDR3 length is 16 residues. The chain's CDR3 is CASSLSLGTLHYEQYF. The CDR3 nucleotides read TGTGCCAGCAGTTTATCTCTAGGGACTCTACACTACGAGCAGTACTTC.

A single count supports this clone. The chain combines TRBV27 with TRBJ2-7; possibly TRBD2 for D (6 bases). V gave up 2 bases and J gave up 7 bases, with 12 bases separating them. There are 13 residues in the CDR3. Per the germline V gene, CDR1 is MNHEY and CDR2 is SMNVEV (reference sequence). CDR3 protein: CASSLNGDWEQYF. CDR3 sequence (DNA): TGTGCCAGCAGTTTAAACGGGGACTGGGAGCAGTACTTC.

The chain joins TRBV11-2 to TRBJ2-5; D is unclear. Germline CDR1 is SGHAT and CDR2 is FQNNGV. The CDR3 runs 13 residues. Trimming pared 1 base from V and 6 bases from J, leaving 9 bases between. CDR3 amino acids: CASSLVLDQTQYF. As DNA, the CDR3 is TGTGCCAGCAGCTTAGTCCTGGACCAGACCCAGTACTTC.

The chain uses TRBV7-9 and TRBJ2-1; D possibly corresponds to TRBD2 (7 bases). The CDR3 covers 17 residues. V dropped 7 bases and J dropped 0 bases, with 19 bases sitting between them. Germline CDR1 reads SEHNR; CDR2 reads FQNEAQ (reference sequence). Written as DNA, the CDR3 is TGTGCCAGCACCGGGGAGGGACACCTGAGCTCCTACAATGAGCAGTTCTTC. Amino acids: CASTGEGHLSSYNEQFF. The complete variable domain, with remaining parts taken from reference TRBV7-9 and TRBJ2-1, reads DTGVSQNPRHKITKRGQNVTFRCDPISEHNRLYWYRQTLGQGPEFLTYFQNEAQLEKSRLLSDRFSAERPKGSFSTLEIQRTEQGDSAMYLCASTGEGHLSSYNEQFFGPGTRLTVL.

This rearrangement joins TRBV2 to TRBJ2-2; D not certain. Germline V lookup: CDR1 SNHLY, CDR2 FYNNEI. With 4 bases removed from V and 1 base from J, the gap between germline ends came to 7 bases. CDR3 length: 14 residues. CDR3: CASSGLQNTGELFF. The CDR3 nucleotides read TGTGCCAGCAGTGGACTGCAGAACACCGGGGAGCTGTTTTTT.

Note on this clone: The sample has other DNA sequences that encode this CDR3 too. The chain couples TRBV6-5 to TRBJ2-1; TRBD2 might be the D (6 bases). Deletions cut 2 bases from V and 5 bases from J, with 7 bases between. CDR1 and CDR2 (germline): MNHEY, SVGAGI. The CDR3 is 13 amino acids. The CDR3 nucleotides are TGTGCCAGCAGTTACGGCGGGAACAATGAGCAGTTCTTC. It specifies CASSYGGNNEQFF.

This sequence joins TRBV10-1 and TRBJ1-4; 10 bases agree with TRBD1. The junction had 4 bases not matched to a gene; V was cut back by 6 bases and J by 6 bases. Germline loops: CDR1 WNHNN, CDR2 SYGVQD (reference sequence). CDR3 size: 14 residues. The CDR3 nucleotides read TGCGCCAGCAGGACAGGGGGCGCGTATGAAAAACTGTTTTTT. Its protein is CASRTGGAYEKLFF.

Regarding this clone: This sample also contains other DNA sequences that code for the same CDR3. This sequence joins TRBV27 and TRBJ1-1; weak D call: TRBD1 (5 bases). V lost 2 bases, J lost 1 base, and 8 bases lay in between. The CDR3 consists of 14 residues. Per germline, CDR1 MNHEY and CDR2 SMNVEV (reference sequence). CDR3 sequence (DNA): TGTGCCAGCAGTTTAACCGGGGGGAACACTGAAGCTTTCTTT. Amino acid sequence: CASSLTGGNTEAFF.

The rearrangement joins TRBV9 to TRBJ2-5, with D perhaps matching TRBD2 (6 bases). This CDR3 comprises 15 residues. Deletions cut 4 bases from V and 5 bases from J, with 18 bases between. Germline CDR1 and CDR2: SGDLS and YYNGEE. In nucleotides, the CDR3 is TGTGCCAGCAGCTCCGGGGGTGGGTTTGCGGAGACCCAGTACTTC. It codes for CASSSGGGFAETQYF.

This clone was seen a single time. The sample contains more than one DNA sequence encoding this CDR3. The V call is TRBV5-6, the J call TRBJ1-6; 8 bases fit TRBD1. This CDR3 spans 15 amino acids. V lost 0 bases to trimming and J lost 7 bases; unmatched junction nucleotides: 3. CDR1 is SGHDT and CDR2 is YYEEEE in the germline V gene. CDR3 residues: CASSLGGQGNSPLHF. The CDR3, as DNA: TGTGCCAGCAGCTTGGGAGGACAGGGAAATTCACCCCTCCACTTT.

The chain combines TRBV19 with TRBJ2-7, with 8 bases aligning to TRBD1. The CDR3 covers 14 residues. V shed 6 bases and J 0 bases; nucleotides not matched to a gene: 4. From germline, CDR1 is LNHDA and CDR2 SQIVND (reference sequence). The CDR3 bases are TGTGCCAGTAGACTTGGGACAGGCTCCTACGAGCAGTACTTC. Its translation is CASRLGTGSYEQYF. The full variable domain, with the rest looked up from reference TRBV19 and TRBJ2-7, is DGGITQSPKYLFRKEGQNVTLSCEQNLNHDAMYWYRQDPGQGLRLIYYSQIVNDFQKGDIAEGYSVSREKKESFPLTVTSAQKNPTAFYLCASRLGTGSYEQYFGPGTRLTVT.

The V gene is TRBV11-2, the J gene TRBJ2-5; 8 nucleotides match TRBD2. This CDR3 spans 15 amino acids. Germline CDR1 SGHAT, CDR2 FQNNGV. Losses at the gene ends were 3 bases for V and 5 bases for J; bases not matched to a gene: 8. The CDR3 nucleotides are TGTGCCAGCAGCTTTAAAGCGGGGGTCCGGGAGACCCAGTACTTC. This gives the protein CASSFKAGVRETQYF.